This TCR beta chain originates from a study of shared clonotypes between healthy human individuals. Broader study findings: The researchers took only blood, and tissue repertoires probably look different. The expectation was that sequencing depth would affect clonotype sharing among donors.

Study donors comprised healthy, HIV-negative adults devoid of recent acute infection or vaccination. TCRdb's table, derived via immunoSEQ multiplex PCR, lists solely in-frame clones and lacks some. Of millions of clones in the sample, about 95% were seen once. In regard to this clone: The target antigen is unknown.

Germline V lookup: CDR1 SGDLS, CDR2 YYNGEE. V shed 0 bases and J 1 base; nucleotides not matched to a gene: 4. The CDR3 totals 16 residues. The rearrangement uses TRBV9 and TRBJ2-1, with TRBD2 identical over 7 bases. The clonotype comes from a man younger than 30 in good health. Sample: naive CD4+ T cells sorted from blood. Subset defined: CD45RA+ positively selected. This chain's CDR3 is CASSVGLAASYNEQFF. CDR3 sequence (DNA): TGTGCCAGCAGCGTAGGGCTAGCGGCTTCCTACAATGAGCAGTTCTTC.